This TCR beta chain stems from a study of blood T cell repertoires in COVID-19 (dated by TCRdb to 2020 to 2022). About the study as a whole: Collaborator samples came from the United States, Italy and Spain and covered acute and convalescent phases of COVID-19. The prospective study material was composed of cDNA or gDNA derived from T cells, B-cell-depleted T cells, or PBMCs. The dataset comprised deeply sampled blood TCRbeta repertoires from subjects exposed to, actively infected with, or recovered from COVID-19. The repertoires were made available in a free public database intended to serve as a resource for research on the immune response to SARS-CoV-2. The samples were drawn from two sources: the first 160 participants of the ongoing ImmuneRACE study, and some 1,300 subjects contributed by 6 global collaborators. Nearly every sample came with metadata listing a de-identified subject ID, COVID-19 status, age in years and sex. HLA class I and class II types, where available, came from metadata supplied by the sample provider rather than from assay-based typing. The full study reports these points: The quantity of clinical and demographic metadata differed by source and by participant and was supplied without curation.

Turning to this clone: Its antigen is not yet known. The input lacks base qualities; no much larger clone sits a single base away.

CDR1 and CDR2 are read off the germline V gene as SGHTA and FQGNSA. The cysteine opens and the phenylalanine closes a CDR3 of 16 amino acids. Just the 48-base CDR3 DNA is kept, in frame starting at base 1. V drops 2 bases and J drops 6 bases, leaving 16 bases in between. Each collaborating institution followed its own protocols to collect whole blood in K2EDTA tubes. For TCRbeta analysis, collaborators shipped samples in one of three forms: frozen whole blood, isolated PBMCs, or DNA extracted from either of those sample types. TCRbeta CDR3 regions were amplified from genomic DNA using the immunoSEQ Assay, a bias-controlled multiplex PCR. As for the original processing: The number of nucleated cells in each sample was estimated from the amplification of reference gene primers within the assay. Sequence reads were collapsed and filtered to measure the absolute abundance of every unique TCRbeta CDR3 rearrangement. Productive Simpson clonality was computed per sample as the square root of Simpson's diversity index over productive rearrangements. TCRdb obtained this table from immuneACCESS and retained in-frame rearrangements with V and J assigned. These tables miss some clones; where compared with another copy, unresolved V genes account for less than half of the shortfall, and the remainder is unexplained. The DNA gave D and trimming, while V, J and clone size come from that table. Present in this sample are around 70,000 clones, 70% to 90% of which were seen just once. The top ten hold 12% of the sample.

The chain uses TRBV7-2 and TRBJ2-2; TRBD1 is possibly the D segment (6 matching bases). The specimen sequenced was peripheral blood. The clonotype was recovered from a human donor in a cohort sampled during active COVID-19. The DNA sequence is TGTGCCAGCAGCTTAAGACCGGGACATGATGCCGGGGAGCTGTTTTTT. Protein translation: CASSLRPGHDAGELFF.